This TCR beta chain was obtained from a study of T-cell memory formation after mild COVID-19. As regards this clonotype: Its antigen is undetermined.

cDNA libraries for TCR alpha and TCR beta, carrying sample barcodes and UMIs, came from 5'RACE with constant-segment primers. TCRdb passed the 5' RACE reads through MiXCR, listing each CDR3 protein once. The sample includes under 550,000 distinct CDR3 sequences, under 20% of them seen just once. Findings of the study overall: Among contracting clones, CD4+ were mainly CM/EM and CD8+ enriched in EMRA. Nothing showed for sure that second-wave clones peaking on day 37 were SARS-CoV-2 specific.

This CDR3 comprises 15 residues. The germline gives CDR1 SGHRS, CDR2 YFSETQ. The ends lost 0 bases at V and 6 bases at J; junction bases unmatched: 6. The sample comprised PBMCs or a T cell subset sorted from them (not recorded which). This TCR was recovered from a young man who had mild COVID-19 (a few samples of this study predate the infection). Cell type and time point are not known. The chain couples TRBV5-1 to TRBJ2-7; 10 bases are a match to TRBD1. The CDR3 bases are TGCGCCAGCAGCTTGGGGCGACAGGGGGCCCGCGAGCAGTACTTC. Encoded protein: CASSLGRQGAREQYF.